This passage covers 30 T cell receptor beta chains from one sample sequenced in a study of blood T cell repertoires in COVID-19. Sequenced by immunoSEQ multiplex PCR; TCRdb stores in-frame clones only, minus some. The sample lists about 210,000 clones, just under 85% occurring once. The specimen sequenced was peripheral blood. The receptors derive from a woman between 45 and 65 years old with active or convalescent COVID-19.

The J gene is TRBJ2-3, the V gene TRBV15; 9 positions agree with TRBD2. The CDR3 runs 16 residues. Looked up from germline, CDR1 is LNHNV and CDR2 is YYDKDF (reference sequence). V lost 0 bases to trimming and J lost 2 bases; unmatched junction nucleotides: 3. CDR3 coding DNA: TGTGCCACCAGCAGAGATGTAGCGGGGGTCACAGATACGCAGTATTTT. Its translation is CATSRDVAGVTDTQYF.

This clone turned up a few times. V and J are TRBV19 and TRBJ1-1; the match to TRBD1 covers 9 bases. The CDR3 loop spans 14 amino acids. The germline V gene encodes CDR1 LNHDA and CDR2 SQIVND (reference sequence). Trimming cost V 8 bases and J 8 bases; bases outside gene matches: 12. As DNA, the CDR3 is TGTGCCAGTTCGACCCGGACAGGGGAACCCGAAGCTTTCTTT. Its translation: CASSTRTGEPEAFF.

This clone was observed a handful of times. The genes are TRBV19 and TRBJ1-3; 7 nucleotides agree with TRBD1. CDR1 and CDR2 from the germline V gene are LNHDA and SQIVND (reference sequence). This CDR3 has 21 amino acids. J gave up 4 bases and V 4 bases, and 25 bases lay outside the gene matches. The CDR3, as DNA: TGTGCCAGTAGTACGATCCCCGGACAGGCCGGAGGGGGAATTCGGGGAAACACCATATATTTT. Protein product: CASSTIPGQAGGGIRGNTIYF.

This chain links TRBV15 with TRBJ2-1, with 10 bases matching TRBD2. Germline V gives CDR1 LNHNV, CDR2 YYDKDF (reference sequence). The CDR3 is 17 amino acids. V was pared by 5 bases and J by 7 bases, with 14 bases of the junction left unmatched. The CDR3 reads CATSGSIPSGGRNEQFF. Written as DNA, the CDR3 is TGTGCCACCAGCGGCTCGATCCCTAGCGGGGGTAGGAATGAGCAGTTCTTC. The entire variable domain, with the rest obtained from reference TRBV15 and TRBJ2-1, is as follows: DAMVIQNPRYQVTQFGKPVTLSCSQTLNHNVMYWYQQKSSQAPKLLFHYYDKDFNNEADTPDNFQSRRPNTSFCFLDIRSPGLGDTAMYLCATSGSIPSGGRNEQFFGPGTRLTVL.

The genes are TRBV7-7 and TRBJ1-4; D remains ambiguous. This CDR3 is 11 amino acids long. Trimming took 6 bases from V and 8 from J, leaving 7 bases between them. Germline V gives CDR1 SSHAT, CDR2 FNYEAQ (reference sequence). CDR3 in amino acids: CASRGREKLFF. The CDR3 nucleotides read TGTGCCAGCAGGGGGAGGGAAAAACTGTTTTTT.

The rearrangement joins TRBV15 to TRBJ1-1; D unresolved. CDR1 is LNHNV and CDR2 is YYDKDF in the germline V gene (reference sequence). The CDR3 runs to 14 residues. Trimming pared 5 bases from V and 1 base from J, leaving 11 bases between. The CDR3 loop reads CATSGRAGNTEAFF. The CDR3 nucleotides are TGTGCCACCAGCGGGAGGGCAGGGAACACTGAAGCTTTCTTT. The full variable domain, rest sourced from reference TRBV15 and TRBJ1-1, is DAMVIQNPRYQVTQFGKPVTLSCSQTLNHNVMYWYQQKSSQAPKLLFHYYDKDFNNEADTPDNFQSRRPNTSFCFLDIRSPGLGDTAMYLCATSGRAGNTEAFFGQGTRLTVV.

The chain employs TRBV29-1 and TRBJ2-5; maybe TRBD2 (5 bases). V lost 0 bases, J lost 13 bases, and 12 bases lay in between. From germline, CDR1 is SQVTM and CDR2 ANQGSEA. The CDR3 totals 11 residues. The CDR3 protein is CSVEEPDSGYF. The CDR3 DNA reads TGCAGCGTTGAAGAACCGGACTCAGGGTACTTC.

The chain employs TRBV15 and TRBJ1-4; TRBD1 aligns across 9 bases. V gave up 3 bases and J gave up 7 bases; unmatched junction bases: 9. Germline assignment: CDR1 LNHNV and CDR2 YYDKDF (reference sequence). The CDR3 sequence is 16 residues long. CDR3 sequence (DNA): TGTGCCACCAGCAGCCCTGAGGACAGGGGTGGTGAAAAACTGTTTTTT. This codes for CATSSPEDRGGEKLFF.

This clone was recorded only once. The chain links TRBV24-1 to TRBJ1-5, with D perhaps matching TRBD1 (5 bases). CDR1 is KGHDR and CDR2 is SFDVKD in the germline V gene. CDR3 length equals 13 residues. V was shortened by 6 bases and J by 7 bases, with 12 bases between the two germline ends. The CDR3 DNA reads TGTGCCACCAGTTCCAGGGCAGGCCAGCCCCAGCATTTT. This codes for CATSSRAGQPQHF.

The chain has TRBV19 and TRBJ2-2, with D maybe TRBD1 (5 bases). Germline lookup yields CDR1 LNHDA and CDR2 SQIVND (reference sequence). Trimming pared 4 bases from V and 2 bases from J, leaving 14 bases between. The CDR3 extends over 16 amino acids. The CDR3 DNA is TGTGCCAGTAGTAATTCCAGGACACCCAACACCGGGGAGCTGTTTTTT. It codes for CASSNSRTPNTGELFF.

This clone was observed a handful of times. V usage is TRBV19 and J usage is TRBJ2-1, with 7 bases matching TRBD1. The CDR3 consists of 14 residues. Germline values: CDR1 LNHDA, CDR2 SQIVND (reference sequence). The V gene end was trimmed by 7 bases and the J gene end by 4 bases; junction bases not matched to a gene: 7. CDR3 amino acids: CASTPGTDYNEQFF. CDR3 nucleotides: TGTGCCAGTACTCCCGGGACAGATTACAATGAGCAGTTCTTC.

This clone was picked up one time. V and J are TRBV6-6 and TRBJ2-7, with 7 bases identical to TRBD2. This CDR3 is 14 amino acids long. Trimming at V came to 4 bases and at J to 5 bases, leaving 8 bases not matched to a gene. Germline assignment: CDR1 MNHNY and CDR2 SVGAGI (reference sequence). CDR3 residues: CASSSGLADNEQYF. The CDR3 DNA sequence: TGTGCCAGCAGTTCAGGCCTAGCGGACAACGAGCAGTACTTC.

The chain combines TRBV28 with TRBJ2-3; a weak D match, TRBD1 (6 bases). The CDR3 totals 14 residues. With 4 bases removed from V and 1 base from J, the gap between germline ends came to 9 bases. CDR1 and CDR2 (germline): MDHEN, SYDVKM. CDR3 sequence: CASSSGDRTDTQYF. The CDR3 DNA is TGTGCCAGCAGTTCAGGGGACCGCACAGATACGCAGTATTTT.

CDR3 residues: CASSAQQGSGYTF. DNA for the CDR3: TGTGCCAGCTCGGCACAGCAGGGGTCTGGCTACACCTTC. The chain recombines TRBV18 with TRBJ1-2, with a tentative D call TRBD1 (6 bases). The CDR3 consists of 13 residues. Per germline, CDR1 KGHSH and CDR2 LQKENI. V gave up 6 bases and J gave up 7 bases, with 15 bases separating them.

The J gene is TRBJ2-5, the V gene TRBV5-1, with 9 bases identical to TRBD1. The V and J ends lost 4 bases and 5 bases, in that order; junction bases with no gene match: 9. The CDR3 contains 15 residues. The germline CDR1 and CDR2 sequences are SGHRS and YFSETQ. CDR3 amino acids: CASSPGDRVFETQYF. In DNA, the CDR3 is TGCGCCAGCAGCCCCGGGGACAGGGTGTTTGAGACCCAGTACTTC. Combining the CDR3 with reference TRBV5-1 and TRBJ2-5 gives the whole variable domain KAGVTQTPRYLIKTRGQQVTLSCSPISGHRSVSWYQQTPGQGLQFLFEYFSETQRNKGNFPGRFSGRQFSNSRSEMNVSTLELGDSALYLCASSPGDRVFETQYFGPGTRLLVL.

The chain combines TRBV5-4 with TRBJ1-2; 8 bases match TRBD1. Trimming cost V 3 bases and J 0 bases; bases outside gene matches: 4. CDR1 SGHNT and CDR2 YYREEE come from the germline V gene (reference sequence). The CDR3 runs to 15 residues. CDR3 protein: CASSSGQAPNYGYTF. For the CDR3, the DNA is TGTGCCAGCAGCTCGGGACAGGCTCCTAACTATGGCTACACCTTC.

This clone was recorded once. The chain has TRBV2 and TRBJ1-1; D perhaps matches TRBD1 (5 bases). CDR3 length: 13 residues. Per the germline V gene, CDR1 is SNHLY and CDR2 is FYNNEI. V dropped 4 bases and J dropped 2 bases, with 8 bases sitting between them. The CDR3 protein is CASSAGVNTEAFF. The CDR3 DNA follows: TGTGCCAGCAGTGCGGGGGTTAACACTGAAGCTTTCTTT. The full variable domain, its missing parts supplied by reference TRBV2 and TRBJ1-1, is EPEVTQTPSHQVTQMGQEVILRCVPISNHLYFYWYRQILGQKVEFLVSFYNNEISEKSEIFDDQFSVERPDGSNFTLKIRSTKLEDSAMYFCASSAGVNTEAFFGQGTRLTVV.

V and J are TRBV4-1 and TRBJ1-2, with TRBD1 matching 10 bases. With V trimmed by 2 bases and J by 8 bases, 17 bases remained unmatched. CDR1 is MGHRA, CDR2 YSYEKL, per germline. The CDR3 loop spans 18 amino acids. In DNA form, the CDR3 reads TGCGCCAGCAGCCAACCTCTGGGGACAGGGGTCGGGCTTCGGGGCTACACCTTC. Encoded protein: CASSQPLGTGVGLRGYTF.

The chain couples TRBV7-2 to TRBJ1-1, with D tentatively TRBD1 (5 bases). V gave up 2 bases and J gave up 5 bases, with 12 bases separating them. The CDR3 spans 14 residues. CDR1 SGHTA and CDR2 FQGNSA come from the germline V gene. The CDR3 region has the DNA TGTGCCAGCAGCTTAAGTGCAGGGAAAACTGAAGCTTTCTTT. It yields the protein CASSLSAGKTEAFF.

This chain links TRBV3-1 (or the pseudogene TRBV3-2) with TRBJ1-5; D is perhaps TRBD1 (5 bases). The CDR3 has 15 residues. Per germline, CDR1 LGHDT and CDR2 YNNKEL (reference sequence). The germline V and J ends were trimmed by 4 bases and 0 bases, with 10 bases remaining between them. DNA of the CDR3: TGTGCCAGCAGCCTAGGACACAATAGCAATCAGCCCCAGCATTTT. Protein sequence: CASSLGHNSNQPQHF.

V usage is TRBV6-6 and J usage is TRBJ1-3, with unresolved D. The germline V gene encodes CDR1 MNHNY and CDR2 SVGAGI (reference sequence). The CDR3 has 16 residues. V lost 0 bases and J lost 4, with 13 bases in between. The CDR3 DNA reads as TGTGCCAGCAGTTACTCGACGCTTTCCGGGGGAAACACCATATATTTT. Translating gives CASSYSTLSGGNTIYF.

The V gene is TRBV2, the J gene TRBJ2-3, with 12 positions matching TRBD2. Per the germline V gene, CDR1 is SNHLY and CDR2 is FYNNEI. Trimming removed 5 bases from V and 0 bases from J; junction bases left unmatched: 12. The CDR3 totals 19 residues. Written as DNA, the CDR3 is TGTGCCAGCAGTCCCCGAGCTAGCGGGAGGGCCGCTAGCACAGATACGCAGTATTTT. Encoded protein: CASSPRASGRAASTDTQYF.

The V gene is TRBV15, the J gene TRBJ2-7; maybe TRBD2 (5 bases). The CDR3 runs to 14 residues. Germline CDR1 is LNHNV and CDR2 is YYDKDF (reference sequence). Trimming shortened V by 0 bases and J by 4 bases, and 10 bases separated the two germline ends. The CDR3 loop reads CATSRDRGYYEQYF. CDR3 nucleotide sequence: TGTGCCACCAGCAGAGATCGAGGGTATTACGAGCAGTACTTC.

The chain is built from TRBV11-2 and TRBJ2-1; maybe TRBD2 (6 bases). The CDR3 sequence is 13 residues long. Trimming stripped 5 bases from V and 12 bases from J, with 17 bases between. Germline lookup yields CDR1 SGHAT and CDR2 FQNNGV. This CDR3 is CASSGGTKQRQFF. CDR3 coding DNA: TGTGCCAGCAGCGGAGGGACGAAGCAACGGCAGTTCTTC.

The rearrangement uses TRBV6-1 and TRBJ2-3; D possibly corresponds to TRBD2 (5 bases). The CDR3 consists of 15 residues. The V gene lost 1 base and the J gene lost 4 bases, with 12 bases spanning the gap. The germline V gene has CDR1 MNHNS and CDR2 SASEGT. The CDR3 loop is CASSEGSAGADTQYF. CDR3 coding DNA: TGTGCCAGCAGTGAAGGGAGTGCGGGCGCAGATACGCAGTATTTT.

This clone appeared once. The CDR3 loop reads CASSAGQGKTETQYF. The CDR3 DNA sequence: TGCGCCAGCAGCGCGGGACAGGGAAAGACAGAGACCCAGTACTTC. This chain connects TRBV5-1 to TRBJ2-5; the match to TRBD1 covers 9 bases. Trimming took 4 bases from V and 4 from J; bases not matched to a gene: 8. The CDR3 runs to 15 residues. The germline CDR1 and CDR2 sequences are SGHRS and YFSETQ.

The DNA of the CDR3 is TGTGCAAGTCGCCGAATTCGGGAGTCCCACACCGGGGAGCTGTTTTTT. Translating gives CASRRIRESHTGELFF. The genes are TRBV12-2 and TRBJ2-2; the D call TRBD2 from the table was never checked on the DNA. TRBV12-2 is tagged as a pseudogene. The CDR3 covers 16 residues.

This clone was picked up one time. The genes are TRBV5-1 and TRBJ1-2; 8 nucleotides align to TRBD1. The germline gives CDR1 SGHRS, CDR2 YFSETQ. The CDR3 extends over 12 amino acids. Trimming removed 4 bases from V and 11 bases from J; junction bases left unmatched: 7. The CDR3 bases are TGCGCCAGCAGCGAAGGACAGGGATATTACACCTTC. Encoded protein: CASSEGQGYYTF.

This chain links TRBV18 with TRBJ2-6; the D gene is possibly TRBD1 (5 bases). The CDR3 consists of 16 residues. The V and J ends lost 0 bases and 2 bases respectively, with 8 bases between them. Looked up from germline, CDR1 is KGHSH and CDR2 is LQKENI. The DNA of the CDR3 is TGTGCCAGCTCACCACCCCAGGGCCCTGGGGCCAACGTCCTGACTTTC. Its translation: CASSPPQGPGANVLTF.

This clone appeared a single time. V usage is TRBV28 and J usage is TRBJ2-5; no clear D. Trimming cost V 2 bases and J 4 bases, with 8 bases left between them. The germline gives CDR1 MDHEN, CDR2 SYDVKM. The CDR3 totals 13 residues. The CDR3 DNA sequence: TGTGCCAGCAGTTTAGCAGGAAGAGAGACCCAGTACTTC. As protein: CASSLAGRETQYF.